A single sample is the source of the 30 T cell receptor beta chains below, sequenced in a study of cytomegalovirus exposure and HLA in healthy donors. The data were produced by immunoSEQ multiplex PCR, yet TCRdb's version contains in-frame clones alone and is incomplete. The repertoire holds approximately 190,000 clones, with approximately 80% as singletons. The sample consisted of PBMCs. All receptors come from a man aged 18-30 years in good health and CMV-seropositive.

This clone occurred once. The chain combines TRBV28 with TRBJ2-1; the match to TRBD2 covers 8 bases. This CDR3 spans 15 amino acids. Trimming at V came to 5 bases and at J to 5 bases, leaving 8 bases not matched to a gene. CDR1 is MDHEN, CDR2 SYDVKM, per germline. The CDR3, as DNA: TGTGCCAGCAGTCCCCGGGGGGGACCGGACAATGAGCAGTTCTTC. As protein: CASSPRGGPDNEQFF.

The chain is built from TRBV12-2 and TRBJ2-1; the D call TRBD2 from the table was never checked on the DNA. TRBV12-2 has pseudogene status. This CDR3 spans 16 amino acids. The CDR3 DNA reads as TGTGCAAGTCGCTTGGTCGGCGGGAGCTCCTACAATGAGCAGTTCTTC. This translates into CASRLVGGSSYNEQFF.

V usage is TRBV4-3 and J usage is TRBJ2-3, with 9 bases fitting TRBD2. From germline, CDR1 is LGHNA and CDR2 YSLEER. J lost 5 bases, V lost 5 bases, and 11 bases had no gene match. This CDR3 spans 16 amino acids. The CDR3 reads CASSLGPREGQDTQYF. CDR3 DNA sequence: TGCGCCAGCAGCTTAGGGCCGCGGGAGGGCCAAGATACGCAGTATTTT.

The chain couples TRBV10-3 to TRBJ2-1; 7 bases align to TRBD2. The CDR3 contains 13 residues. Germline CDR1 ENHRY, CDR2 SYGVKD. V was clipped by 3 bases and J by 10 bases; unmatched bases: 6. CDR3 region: CAISDGTNDEQFF. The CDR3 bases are TGTGCCATCAGTGACGGGACTAATGACGAGCAGTTCTTC.

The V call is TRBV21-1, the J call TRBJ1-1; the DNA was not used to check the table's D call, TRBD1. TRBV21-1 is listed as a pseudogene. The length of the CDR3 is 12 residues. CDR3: CASSKVGAEAFF. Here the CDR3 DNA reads TGTGCCAGCAGCAAAGTGGGGGCGGAAGCTTTCTTT.

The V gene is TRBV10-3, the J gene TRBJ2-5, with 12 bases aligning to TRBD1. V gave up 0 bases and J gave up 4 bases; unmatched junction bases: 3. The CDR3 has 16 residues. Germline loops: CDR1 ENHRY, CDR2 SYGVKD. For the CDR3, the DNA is TGTGCCATCAGTGAGTCGGGACAGGGGGCAAGAGAGACCCAGTACTTC. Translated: CAISESGQGARETQYF.

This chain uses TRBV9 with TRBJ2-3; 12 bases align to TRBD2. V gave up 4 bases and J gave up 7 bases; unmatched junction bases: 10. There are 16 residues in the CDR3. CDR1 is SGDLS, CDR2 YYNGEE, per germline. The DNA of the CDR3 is TGTGCCAGCAGCACCTCTAGCGGGAGGGGCACGAATACGCAGTATTTT. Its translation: CASSTSSGRGTNTQYF.

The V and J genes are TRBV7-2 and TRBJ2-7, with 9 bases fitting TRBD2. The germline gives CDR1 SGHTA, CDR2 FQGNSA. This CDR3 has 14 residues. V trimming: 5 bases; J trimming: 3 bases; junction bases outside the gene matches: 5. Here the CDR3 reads CASSPSGVNYEQYF. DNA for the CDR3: TGTGCCAGCAGCCCTAGCGGGGTAAACTACGAGCAGTACTTC.

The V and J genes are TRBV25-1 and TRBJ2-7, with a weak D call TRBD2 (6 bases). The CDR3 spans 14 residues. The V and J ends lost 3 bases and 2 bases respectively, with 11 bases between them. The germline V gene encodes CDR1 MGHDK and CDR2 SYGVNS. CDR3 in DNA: TGTGCCAGCAGTGAGATCTGGGGGGCCTACGAGCAGTACTTC. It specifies CASSEIWGAYEQYF.

CDR3 sequence reads: CAWSASAYEQFF. CDR3 in DNA: TGTGCCTGGAGTGCTAGTGCATATGAGCAGTTCTTC. The rearrangement uses TRBV30 and TRBJ2-1; D call uncertain. V gave up 1 base and J gave up 8 bases, with 9 bases separating them. This CDR3 region has 12 residues. The germline CDR1 and CDR2 sequences are GTSNPN and SVGIG (reference sequence).

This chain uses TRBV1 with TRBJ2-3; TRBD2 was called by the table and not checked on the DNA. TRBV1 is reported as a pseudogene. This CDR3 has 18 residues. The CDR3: CTSSQEAPGARDTDTQYF. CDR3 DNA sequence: TGCACCAGCAGCCAAGAGGCTCCGGGAGCCAGGGACACAGATACGCAGTATTTT.

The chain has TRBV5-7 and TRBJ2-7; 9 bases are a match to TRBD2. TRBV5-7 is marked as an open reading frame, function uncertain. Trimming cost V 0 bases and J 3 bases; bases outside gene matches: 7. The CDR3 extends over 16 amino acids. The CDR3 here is CASSLVRLAGIYEQYF. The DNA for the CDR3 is TGTGCCAGCAGCTTGGTCCGTCTAGCGGGAATCTACGAGCAGTACTTC.

The CDR3: CSVGASGRAPYF. CDR3 DNA: TGCAGCGTTGGGGCTAGCGGGAGGGCCCCGTACTTC. The chain couples TRBV29-1 to TRBJ2-5; 12 bases are a match to TRBD2. V lost 4 bases and J lost 13; bases outside the gene matches: 7. The CDR3 runs to 12 residues. Germline-derived CDR1 and CDR2 are SQVTM and ANQGSEA.

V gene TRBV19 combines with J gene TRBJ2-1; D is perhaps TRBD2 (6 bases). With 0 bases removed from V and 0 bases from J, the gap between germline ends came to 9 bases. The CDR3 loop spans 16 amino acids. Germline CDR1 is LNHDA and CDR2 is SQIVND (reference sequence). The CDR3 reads CASSIDRESSYNEQFF. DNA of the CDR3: TGTGCCAGTAGTATAGATCGGGAGAGCTCCTACAATGAGCAGTTCTTC.

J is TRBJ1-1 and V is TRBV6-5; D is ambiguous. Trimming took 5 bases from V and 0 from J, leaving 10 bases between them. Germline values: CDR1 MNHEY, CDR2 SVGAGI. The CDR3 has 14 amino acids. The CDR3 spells CASSQTLLNTEAFF. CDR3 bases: TGTGCCAGCAGTCAGACATTATTGAACACTGAAGCTTTCTTT.

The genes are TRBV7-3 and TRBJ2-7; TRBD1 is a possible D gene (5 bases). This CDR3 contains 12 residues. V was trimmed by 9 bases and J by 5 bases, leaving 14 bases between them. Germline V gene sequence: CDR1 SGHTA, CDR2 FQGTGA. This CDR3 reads CASAGIFHEQYF. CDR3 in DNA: TGTGCCAGTGCAGGGATTTTTCACGAGCAGTACTTC. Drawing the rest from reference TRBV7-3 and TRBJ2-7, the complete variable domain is GAGVSQTPSNKVTEKGKYVELRCDPISGHTALYWYRQSLGQGPEFLIYFQGTGAADDSGLPNDRFFAVRPEGSVSTLKIQRTERGDSAVYLCASAGIFHEQYFGPGTRLTVT.

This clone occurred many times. CDR3 region: CASSPTVTGNTIYF. The CDR3 coding sequence is TGTGCCAGCAGTCCGACAGTTACTGGAAACACCATATATTTT. The rearrangement links TRBV2 to TRBJ1-3, with D possibly being TRBD1 (5 bases). V lost 5 bases to trimming and J lost 2 bases, with 10 bases between them. The CDR3 has 14 amino acids. Looked up from germline, CDR1 is SNHLY and CDR2 is FYNNEI.

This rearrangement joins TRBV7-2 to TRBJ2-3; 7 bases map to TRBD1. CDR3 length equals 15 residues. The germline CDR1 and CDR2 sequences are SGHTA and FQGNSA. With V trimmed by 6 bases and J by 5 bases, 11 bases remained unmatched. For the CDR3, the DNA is TGTGCCAGCAGTGGACAGGTTTCCTCACTAGATACGCAGTATTTT. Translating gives CASSGQVSSLDTQYF.

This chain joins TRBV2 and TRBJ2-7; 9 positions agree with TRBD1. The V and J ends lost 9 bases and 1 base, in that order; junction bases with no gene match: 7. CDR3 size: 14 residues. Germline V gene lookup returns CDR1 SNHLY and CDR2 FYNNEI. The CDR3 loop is CARQGAIKSYEQYF. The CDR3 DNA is TGTGCCAGACAGGGGGCTATTAAGTCCTACGAGCAGTACTTC.

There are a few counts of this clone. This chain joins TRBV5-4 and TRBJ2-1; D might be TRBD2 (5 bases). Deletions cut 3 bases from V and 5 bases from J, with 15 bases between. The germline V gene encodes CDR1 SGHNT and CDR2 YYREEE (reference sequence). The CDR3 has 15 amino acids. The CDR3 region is CASSSEVTRDNEQFF. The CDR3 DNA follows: TGTGCCAGCAGCTCCGAGGTCACTAGGGACAATGAGCAGTTCTTC.

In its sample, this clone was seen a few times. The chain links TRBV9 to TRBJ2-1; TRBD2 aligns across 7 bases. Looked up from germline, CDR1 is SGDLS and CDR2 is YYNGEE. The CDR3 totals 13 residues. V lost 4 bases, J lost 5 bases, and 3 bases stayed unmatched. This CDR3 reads CASSTGGNNEQFF. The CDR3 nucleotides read TGTGCCAGCAGCACGGGAGGAAACAATGAGCAGTTCTTC.

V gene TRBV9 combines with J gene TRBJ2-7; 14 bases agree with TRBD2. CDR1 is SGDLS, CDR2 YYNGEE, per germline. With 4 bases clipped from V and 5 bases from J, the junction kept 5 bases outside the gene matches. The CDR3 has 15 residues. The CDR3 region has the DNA TGTGCCAGCAGCCTGTGGGGACTAGCGGGAGACGAGCAGTACTTC. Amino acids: CASSLWGLAGDEQYF.

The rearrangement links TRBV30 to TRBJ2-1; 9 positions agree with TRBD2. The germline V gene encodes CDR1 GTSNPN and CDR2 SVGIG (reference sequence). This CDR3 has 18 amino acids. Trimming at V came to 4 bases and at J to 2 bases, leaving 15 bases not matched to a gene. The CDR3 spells CAWTGGGLAGFPYNEQFF. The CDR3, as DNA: TGTGCCTGGACCGGAGGGGGGCTAGCGGGATTCCCCTACAATGAGCAGTTCTTC.

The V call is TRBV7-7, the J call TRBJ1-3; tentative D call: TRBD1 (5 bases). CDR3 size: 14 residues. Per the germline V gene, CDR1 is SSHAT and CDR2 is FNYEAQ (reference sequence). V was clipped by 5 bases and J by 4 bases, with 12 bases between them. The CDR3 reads CASSQGIGGNTIYF. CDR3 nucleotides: TGTGCCAGCAGCCAGGGAATAGGGGGAAACACCATATATTTT.

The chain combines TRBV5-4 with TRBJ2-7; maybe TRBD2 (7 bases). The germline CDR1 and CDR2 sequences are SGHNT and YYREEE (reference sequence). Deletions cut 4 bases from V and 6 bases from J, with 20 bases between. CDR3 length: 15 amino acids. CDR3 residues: CASSGGGGISSEQYF. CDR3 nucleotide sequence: TGTGCCAGCAGCGGGGGGGGCGGGATAAGTAGCGAGCAGTACTTC. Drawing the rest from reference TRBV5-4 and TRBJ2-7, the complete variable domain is ETGVTQSPTHLIKTRGQQVTLRCSSQSGHNTVSWYQQALGQGPQFIFQYYREEENGRGNFPPRFSGLQFPNYSSELNVNALELDDSALYLCASSGGGGISSEQYFGPGTRLTVT.

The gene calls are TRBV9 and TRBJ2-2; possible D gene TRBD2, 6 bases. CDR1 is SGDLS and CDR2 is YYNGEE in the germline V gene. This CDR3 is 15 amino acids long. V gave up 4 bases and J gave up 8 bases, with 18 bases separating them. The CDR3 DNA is TGTGCCAGCAGCCTCATGGGGACTCCAAGTGGGGAGCTGTTTTTT. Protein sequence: CASSLMGTPSGELFF.

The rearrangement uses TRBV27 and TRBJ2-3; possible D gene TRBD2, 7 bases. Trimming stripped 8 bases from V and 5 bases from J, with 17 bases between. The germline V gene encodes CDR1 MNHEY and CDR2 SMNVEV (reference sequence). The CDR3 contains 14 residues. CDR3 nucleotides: TGTGCCAGCCTGGGGGAGGGGGGCGGAGATACGCAGTATTTT. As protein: CASLGEGGGDTQYF.

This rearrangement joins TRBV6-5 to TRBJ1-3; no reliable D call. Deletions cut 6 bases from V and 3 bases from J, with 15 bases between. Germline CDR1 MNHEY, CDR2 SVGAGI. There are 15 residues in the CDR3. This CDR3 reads CASSPSLSIGNTIYF. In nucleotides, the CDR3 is TGTGCCAGCAGCCCGAGTTTGAGTATTGGAAACACCATATATTTT.

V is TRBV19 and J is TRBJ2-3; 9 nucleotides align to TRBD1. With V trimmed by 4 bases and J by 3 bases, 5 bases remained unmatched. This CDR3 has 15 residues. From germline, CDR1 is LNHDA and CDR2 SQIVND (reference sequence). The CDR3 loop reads CASSTPGQGTDTQYF. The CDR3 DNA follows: TGTGCCAGTAGTACCCCGGGACAGGGTACAGATACGCAGTATTTT.

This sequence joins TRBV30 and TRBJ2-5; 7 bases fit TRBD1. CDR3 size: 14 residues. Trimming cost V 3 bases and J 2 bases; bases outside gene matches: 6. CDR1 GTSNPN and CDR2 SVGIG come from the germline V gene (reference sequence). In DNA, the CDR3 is TGTGCCTGGAGCGTTGACAGGGCTCAAGAGACCCAGTACTTC. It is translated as CAWSVDRAQETQYF.